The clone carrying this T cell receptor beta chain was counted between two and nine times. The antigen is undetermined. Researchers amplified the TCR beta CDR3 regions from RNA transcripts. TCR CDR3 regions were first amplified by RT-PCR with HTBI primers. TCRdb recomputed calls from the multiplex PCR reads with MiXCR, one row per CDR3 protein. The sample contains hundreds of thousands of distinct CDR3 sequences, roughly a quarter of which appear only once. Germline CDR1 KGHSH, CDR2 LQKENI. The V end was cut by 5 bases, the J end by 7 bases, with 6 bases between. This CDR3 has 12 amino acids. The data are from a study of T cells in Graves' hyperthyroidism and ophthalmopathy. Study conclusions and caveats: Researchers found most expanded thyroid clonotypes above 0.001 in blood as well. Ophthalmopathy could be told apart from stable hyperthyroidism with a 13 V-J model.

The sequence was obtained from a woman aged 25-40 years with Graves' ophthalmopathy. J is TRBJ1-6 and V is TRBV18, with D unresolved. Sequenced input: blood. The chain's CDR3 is CASSSMNSPLHF. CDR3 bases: TGTGCCAGCTCATCGATGAATTCACCCCTCCACTTT.